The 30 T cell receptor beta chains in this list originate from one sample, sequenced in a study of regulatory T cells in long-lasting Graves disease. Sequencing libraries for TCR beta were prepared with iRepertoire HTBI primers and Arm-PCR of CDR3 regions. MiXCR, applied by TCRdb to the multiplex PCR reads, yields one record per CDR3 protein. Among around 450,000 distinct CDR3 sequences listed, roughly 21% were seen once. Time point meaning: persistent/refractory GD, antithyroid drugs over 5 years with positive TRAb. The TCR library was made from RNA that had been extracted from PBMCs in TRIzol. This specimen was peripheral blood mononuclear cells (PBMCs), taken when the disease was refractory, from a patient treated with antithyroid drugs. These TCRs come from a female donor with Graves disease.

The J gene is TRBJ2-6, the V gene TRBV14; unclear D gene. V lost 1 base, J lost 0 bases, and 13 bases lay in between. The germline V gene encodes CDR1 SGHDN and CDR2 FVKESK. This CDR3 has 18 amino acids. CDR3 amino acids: CASSQVGVSYSGANVLTF. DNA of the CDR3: TGTGCCAGCAGCCAAGTTGGAGTCTCCTACTCTGGGGCCAACGTCCTGACTTTC. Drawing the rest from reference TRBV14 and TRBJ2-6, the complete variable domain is EAGVTQFPSHSVIEKGQTVTLRCDPISGHDNLYWYRRVMGKEIKFLLHFVKESKQDESGMPNNRFLAERTGGTYSTLKVQPAELEDSGVYFCASSQVGVSYSGANVLTFGAGSRLTVL.

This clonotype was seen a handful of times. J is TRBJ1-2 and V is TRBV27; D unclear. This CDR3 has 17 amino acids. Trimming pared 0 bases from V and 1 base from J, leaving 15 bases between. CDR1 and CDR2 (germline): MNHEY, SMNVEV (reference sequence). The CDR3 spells CASSLSARTGDNYGYTF. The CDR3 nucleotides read TGTGCCAGCAGTTTATCAGCTAGAACGGGAGATAACTATGGCTACACCTTC.

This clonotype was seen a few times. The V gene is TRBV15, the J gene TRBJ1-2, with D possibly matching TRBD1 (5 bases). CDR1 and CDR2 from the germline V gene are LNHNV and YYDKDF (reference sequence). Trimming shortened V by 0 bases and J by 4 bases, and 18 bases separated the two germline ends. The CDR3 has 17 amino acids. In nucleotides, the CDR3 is TGTGCCACCAGCAGAGATCGGGGGGGTGAGGGGTCCTATGGCTACACCTTC. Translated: CATSRDRGGEGSYGYTF.

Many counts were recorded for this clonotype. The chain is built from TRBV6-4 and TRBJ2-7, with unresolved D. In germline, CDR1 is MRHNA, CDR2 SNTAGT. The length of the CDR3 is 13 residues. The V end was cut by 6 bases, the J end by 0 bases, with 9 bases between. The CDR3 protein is CASRKESSYEQYF. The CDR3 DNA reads TGTGCCAGCAGGAAAGAAAGCTCCTACGAGCAGTACTTC.

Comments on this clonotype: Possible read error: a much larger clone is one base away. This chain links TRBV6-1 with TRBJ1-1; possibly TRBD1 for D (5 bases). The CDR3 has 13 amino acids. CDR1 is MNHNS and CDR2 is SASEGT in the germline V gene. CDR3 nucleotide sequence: TGTGCCAGCAGCCTAGTTGGGGGGGATGAAGCTTCCTTT. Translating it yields CASSLVGGDEASF.

The CDR3 DNA follows: TGTGCCAGCAGCCAGGAGTTAAATTCACCCCTCCACTTT. Translating it yields CASSQELNSPLHF. The J gene is TRBJ1-6, the V gene TRBV4-2; D is unresolved. This CDR3 is 13 amino acids long. Trimming removed 3 bases from V and 7 bases from J, with 7 bases in between. CDR1 is LGHNA and CDR2 is YNFKEQ in the germline V gene.

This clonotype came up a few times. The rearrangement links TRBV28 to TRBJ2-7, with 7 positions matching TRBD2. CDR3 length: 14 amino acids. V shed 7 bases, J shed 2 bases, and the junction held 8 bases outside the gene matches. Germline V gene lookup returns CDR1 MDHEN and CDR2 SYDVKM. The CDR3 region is CASTRERGTYEQYF. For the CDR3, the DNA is TGTGCCAGCACACGCGAGCGGGGAACCTACGAGCAGTACTTC. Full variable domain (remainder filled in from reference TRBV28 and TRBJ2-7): DVKVTQSSRYLVKRTGEKVFLECVQDMDHENMFWYRQDPGLGLRLIYFSYDVKMKEKGDIPEGYSVSREKKERFSLILESASTNQTSMYLCASTRERGTYEQYFGPGTRLTVT.

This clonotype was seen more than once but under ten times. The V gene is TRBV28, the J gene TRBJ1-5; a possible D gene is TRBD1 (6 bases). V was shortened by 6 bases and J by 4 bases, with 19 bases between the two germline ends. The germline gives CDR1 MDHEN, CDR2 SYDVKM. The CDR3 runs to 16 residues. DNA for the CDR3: TGTGCCAGCAGATCCCCGGGGGCGCCCTCTAATCAGCCCCAGCATTTT. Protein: CASRSPGAPSNQPQHF.

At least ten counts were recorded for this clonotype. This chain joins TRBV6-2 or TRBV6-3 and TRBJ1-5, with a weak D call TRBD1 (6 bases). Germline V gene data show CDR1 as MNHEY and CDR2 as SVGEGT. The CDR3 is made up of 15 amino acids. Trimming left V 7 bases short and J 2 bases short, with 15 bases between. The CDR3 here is CASNENRAGNQPQHF. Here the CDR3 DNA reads TGTGCCAGCAACGAGAACAGGGCCGGCAATCAGCCCCAGCATTTT.

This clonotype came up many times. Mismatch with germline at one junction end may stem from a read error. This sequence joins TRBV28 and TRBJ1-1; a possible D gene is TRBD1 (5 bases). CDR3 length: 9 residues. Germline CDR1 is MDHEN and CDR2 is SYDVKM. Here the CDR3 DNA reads TGTGCCAGCGGCCTTGGGGGTATCTTT. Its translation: CASGLGGIF.

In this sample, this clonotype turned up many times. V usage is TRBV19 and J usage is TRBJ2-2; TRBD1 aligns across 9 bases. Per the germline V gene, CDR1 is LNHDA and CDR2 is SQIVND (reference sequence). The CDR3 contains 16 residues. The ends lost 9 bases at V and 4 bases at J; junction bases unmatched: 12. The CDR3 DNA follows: TGTGCCAGCTGGGACAGGGATTTTGTAAGCACCGGGGAGCTGTTTTTT. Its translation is CASWDRDFVSTGELFF.

The CDR3 spells CASRNSGDRSYEQYF. Written as DNA, the CDR3 is TGTGCCAGCAGAAATAGCGGGGACCGCTCCTACGAGCAGTACTTC. V gene TRBV12-3 or TRBV12-4 combines with J gene TRBJ2-7; TRBD2 matches 8 bases. Germline trimming cut 6 bases from V and 0 bases from J; bases unmatched to any gene: 7. This CDR3 is built from 15 residues.

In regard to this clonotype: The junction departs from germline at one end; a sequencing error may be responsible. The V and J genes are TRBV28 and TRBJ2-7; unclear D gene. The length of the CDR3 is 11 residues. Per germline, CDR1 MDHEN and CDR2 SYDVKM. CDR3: CAGSLAYEQYF. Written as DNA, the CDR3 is TGTGCCGGCAGTTTAGCATACGAGCAGTACTTC. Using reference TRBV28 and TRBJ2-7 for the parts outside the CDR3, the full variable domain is DVKVTQSSRYLVKRTGEKVFLECVQDMDHENMFWYRQDPGLGLRLIYFSYDVKMKEKGDIPEGYSVSREKKERFSLILESASTNQTSMYLCAGSLAYEQYFGPGTRLTVT.

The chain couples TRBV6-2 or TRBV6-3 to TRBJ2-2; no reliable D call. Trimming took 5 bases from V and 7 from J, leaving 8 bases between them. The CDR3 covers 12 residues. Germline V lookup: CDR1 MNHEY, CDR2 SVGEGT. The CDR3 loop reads CASSEEDGELFF. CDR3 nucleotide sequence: TGTGCCAGCAGTGAAGAAGACGGGGAGCTGTTTTTT.

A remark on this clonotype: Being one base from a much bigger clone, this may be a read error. The CDR3, as DNA: TGTGCCAGCACCCGAACTCCAGGGGAGGCCAACACTGAAGCTCTCTTT. Its translation: CASTRTPGEANTEALF. The rearrangement uses TRBV6-1 and TRBJ1-1; possibly TRBD1 for D (6 bases). CDR3 size: 16 residues. Germline CDR1 reads MNHNS; CDR2 reads SASEGT.

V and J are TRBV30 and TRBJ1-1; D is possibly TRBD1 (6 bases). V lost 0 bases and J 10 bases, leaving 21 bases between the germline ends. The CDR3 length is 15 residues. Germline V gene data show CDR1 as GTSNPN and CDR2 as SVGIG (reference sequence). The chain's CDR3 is CAWSVPQDSQDVAFF. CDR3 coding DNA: TGTGCCTGGAGTGTCCCCCAGGACAGCCAGGACGTAGCTTTCTTT.

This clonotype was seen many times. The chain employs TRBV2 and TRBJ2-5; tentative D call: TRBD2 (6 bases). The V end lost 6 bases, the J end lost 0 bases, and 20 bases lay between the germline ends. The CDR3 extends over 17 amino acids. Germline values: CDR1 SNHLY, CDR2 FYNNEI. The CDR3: CASSAAPGLWNQETQYF. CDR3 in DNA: TGTGCCAGCAGCGCCGCTCCGGGACTTTGGAACCAAGAGACCCAGTACTTC.

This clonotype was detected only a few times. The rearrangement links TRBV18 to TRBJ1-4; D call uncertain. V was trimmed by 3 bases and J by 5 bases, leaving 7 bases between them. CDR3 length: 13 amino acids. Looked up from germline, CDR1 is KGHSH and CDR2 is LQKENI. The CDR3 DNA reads TGTGCCAGCTCACCCCGGAACAATGAAAAACTGTTTTTT. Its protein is CASSPRNNEKLFF.

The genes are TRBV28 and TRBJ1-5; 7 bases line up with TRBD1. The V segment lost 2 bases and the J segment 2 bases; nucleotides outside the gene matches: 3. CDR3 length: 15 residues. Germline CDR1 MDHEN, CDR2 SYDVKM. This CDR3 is CASSLRGPGNQPQHF. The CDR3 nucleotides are TGTGCCAGCAGTTTAAGGGGGCCAGGCAATCAGCCCCAGCATTTT.

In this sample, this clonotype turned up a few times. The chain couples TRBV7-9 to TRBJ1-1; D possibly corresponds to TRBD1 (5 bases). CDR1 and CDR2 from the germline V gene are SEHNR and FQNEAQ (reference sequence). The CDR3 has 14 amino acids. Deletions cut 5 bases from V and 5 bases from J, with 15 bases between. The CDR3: CASSTAVGPTEAFF. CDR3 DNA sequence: TGTGCCAGCAGCACAGCCGTGGGGCCTACTGAAGCTTTCTTT.

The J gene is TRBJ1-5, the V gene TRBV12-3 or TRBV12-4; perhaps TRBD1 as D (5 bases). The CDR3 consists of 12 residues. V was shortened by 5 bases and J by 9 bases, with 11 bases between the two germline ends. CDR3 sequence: CASSPRGGPQHF. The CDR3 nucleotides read TGTGCCAGCAGTCCGAGGGGCGGGCCCCAGCATTTT.

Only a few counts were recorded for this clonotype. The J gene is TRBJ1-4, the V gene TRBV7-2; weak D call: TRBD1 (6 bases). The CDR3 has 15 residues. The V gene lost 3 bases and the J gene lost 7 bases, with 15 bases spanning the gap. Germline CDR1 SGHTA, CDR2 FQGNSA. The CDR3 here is CASSLEGVNGEKLFF. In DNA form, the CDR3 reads TGTGCCAGCAGCTTGGAGGGGGTTAACGGTGAAAAACTGTTTTTT.

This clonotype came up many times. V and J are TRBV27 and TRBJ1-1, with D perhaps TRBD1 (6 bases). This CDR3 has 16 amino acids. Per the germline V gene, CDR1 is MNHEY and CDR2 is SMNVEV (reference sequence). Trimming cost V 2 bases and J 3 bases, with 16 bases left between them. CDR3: CASSLEGVPGDTEAFF. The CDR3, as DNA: TGTGCCAGCAGTTTAGAGGGGGTTCCAGGGGACACTGAAGCTTTCTTT.

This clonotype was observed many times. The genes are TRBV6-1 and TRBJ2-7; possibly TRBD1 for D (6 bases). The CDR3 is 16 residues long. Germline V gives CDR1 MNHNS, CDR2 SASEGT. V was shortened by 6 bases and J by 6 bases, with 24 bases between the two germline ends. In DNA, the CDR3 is TGTGCCAGCAGGGACCCCACAGGGCCCGGGTTCGGCGAGCAGTACTTC. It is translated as CASRDPTGPGFGEQYF.

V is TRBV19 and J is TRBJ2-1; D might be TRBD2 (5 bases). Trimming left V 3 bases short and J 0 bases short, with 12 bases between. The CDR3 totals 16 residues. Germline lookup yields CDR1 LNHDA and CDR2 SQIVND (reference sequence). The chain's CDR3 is CASSIWRVSSYNEQFF. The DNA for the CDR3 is TGTGCCAGTAGTATCTGGCGGGTGAGCTCCTACAATGAGCAGTTCTTC.

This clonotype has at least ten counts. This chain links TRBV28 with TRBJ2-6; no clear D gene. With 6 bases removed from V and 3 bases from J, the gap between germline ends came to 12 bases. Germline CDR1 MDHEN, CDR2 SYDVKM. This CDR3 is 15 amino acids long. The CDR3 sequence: CASSRPWVGANVLTF. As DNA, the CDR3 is TGTGCCAGCAGCAGGCCCTGGGTTGGGGCCAACGTCCTGACTTTC. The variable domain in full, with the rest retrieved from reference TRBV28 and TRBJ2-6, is DVKVTQSSRYLVKRTGEKVFLECVQDMDHENMFWYRQDPGLGLRLIYFSYDVKMKEKGDIPEGYSVSREKKERFSLILESASTNQTSMYLCASSRPWVGANVLTFGAGSRLTVL.

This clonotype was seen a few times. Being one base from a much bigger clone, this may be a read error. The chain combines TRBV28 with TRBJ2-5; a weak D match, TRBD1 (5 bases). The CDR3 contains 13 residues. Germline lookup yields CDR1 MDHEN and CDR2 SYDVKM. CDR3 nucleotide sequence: TGTGCCAGCAGTCTAAGGGGTTTAGAGACCCAGTGCTTC. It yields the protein CASSLRGLETQCF.

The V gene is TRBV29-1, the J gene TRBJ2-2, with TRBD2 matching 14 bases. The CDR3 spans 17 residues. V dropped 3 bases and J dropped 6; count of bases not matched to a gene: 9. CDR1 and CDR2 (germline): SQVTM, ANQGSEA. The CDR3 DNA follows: TGCAGCGTTGACGGGCGACTAGCGGGAGGGCTGGCCGGGGAGCTGTTTTTT. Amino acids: CSVDGRLAGGLAGELFF.

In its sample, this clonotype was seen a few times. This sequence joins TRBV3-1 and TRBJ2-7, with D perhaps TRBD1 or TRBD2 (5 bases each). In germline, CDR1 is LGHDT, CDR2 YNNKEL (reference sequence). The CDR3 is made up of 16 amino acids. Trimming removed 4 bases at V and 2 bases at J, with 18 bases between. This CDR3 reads CASSPEGPLGTYEQYF. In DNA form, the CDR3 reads TGTGCCAGCAGCCCAGAGGGGCCACTTGGGACCTACGAGCAGTACTTC.

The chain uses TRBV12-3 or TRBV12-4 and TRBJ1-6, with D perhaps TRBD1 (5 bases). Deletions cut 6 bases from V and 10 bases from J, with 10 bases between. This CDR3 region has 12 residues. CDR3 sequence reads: CASSAGGSPLHF. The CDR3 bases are TGTGCCAGCAGCGCTGGGGGATCACCCCTCCACTTT.